A selection of T cell receptor beta chains follows, all from one sample in a study of T cells in tuberculosis. Clones were sequenced by immunoSEQ multiplex PCR, and TCRdb holds only the in-frame ones, with some missing. The table records around 39,000 clones, more than 85% of them present only once. The sample was PBMCs. These receptors all come from a donor aged 10-29 years with latent tuberculosis or without tuberculosis infection. Each CDR3 is given without its conserved first and last residue. Each record gives: J gene, D gene, V gene, CDR3 protein. A D gene is named only where the DNA matches it firmly.

j_gene: TRBJ2-3; d_gene: TRBD1; v_gene: TRBV7-9; CDR3aa: ASSLGTGVTDTQY
j_gene: TRBJ1-2; d_gene: TRBD1; v_gene: TRBV9; CDR3aa: ASSPGTGRANYGYT
j_gene: TRBJ2-3; d_gene: .; v_gene: TRBV10-3; CDR3aa: AITGGGTDTQY
j_gene: TRBJ2-3; d_gene: TRBD1; v_gene: TRBV5-1; CDR3aa: ASNEGQPPRDTQY
j_gene: TRBJ1-5; d_gene: .; v_gene: TRBV2; CDR3aa: ASSEVGGNNQPQH
j_gene: TRBJ1-1; d_gene: .; v_gene: TRBV4-3; CDR3aa: ASSQKQELNTEAF
j_gene: TRBJ1-6; d_gene: .; v_gene: TRBV19; CDR3aa: ASSLRVEFHNSPLH
j_gene: TRBJ1-2; d_gene: TRBD1; v_gene: TRBV6-1; CDR3aa: ASRPGQGVNYGYT
j_gene: TRBJ1-5; d_gene: .; v_gene: TRBV7-9; CDR3aa: ASSTRGADQPQH
j_gene: TRBJ1-1; d_gene: TRBD1; v_gene: TRBV7-6; CDR3aa: ASSIGQGERDTEAF